This entry lists 18 T cell receptor beta chains sequenced from one sample in a study of blood T cell repertoires in COVID-19. Some clones are missing from TCRdb's copy, which holds only in-frame ones; the method was immunoSEQ multiplex PCR. The data show 150,000 to 200,000 clones, with roughly 93% seen just once and 3.5% to 5% held by the top ten. Sequencing was done on a sample of peripheral blood. Receptors originate from a woman aged 50 to 65 with acute or convalescent COVID-19.

This sequence joins TRBV6-5 and TRBJ1-2; possibly TRBD1 for D (6 bases). CDR3 length: 14 amino acids. Trimming left V 0 bases short and J 6 bases short, with 11 bases between. Germline CDR1 is MNHEY and CDR2 is SVGAGI. CDR3 in amino acids: CASSYSGGYDGYTF. Here the CDR3 DNA reads TGTGCCAGCAGTTACTCAGGGGGATATGATGGCTACACCTTC.

The chain recombines TRBV15 with TRBJ2-7; TRBD2 is a possible D gene (6 bases). The CDR3 runs to 14 residues. The ends were cut back, 5 bases at V and 2 bases at J, with 13 bases in the middle. Looked up from germline, CDR1 is LNHNV and CDR2 is YYDKDF (reference sequence). This CDR3 is CATSSWTNTYEQYF. The DNA for the CDR3 is TGTGCCACCAGCTCGTGGACTAACACCTACGAGCAGTACTTC.

The chain links TRBV19 to TRBJ1-5; 8 bases line up with TRBD1. Per germline, CDR1 LNHDA and CDR2 SQIVND (reference sequence). The CDR3 has 19 amino acids. The V segment lost 7 bases and the J segment 1 base; nucleotides outside the gene matches: 18. CDR3 bases: TGTGCCAGTAACGATCCGGACAGGGCCAGGTGGGTAAGCAATCAGCCCCAGCATTTT. Its translation: CASNDPDRARWVSNQPQHF.

The chain uses TRBV6-5 and TRBJ1-1; TRBD1 matches 8 bases. There are 13 residues in the CDR3. The ends lost 3 bases at V and 10 bases at J; junction bases unmatched: 7. Germline V gene data show CDR1 as MNHEY and CDR2 as SVGAGI. The CDR3 sequence: CASSYGTGGGAFF. CDR3 DNA sequence: TGTGCCAGCAGTTATGGGACAGGAGGAGGAGCTTTCTTT.

V usage is TRBV9 and J usage is TRBJ2-4, with a possible D match to TRBD2 (5 bases). The germline V and J ends were trimmed by 3 bases and 1 base, with 20 bases remaining between them. The CDR3 runs 18 residues. The germline gives CDR1 SGDLS, CDR2 YYNGEE. The CDR3 DNA follows: TGTGCCAGCAGCGATTGGGAGTCTAGCTCTGGGGCCAAAAACATTCAGTACTTC. This sequence encodes CASSDWESSSGAKNIQYF. Using reference TRBV9 and TRBJ2-4 for the parts outside the CDR3, the full variable domain is DSGVTQTPKHLITATGQRVTLRCSPRSGDLSVYWYQQSLDQGLQFLIQYYNGEERAKGNILERFSAQQFPDLHSELNLSSLELGDSALYFCASSDWESSSGAKNIQYFGAGTRLSVL.

The gene calls are TRBV5-6 and TRBJ2-7; tentatively, D is TRBD1 (6 bases). CDR1 and CDR2 (germline): SGHDT, YYEEEE. The CDR3 loop spans 14 amino acids. V lost 6 bases and J lost 3, with 16 bases in between. In DNA, the CDR3 is TGTGCCAGCACCCGGACAGTCTCCAACTACGAGCAGTACTTC. Protein sequence: CASTRTVSNYEQYF.

The V and J genes are TRBV28 and TRBJ2-7, with 8 bases identical to TRBD1. Germline trimming cut 2 bases from V and 3 bases from J; bases unmatched to any gene: 6. Germline V gene lookup returns CDR1 MDHEN and CDR2 SYDVKM. The CDR3 length is 15 residues. CDR3 DNA: TGTGCCAGCAGTTTAGAAGGACAGGGTCTCTACGAGCAGTACTTC. It specifies CASSLEGQGLYEQYF.

This clone was seen just once. The genes are TRBV19 and TRBJ2-1; possible D gene TRBD2, 5 bases. The CDR3 runs to 16 residues. Germline loops: CDR1 LNHDA, CDR2 SQIVND (reference sequence). The V and J ends lost 5 bases and 0 bases respectively, with 14 bases between them. CDR3 sequence (DNA): TGTGCCAGTAGTTTCTCCCCAGCGGCCTCCTACAATGAGCAGTTCTTC. Protein: CASSFSPAASYNEQFF. Supplemented by reference TRBV19 and TRBJ2-1, the full variable domain reads DGGITQSPKYLFRKEGQNVTLSCEQNLNHDAMYWYRQDPGQGLRLIYYSQIVNDFQKGDIAEGYSVSREKKESFPLTVTSAQKNPTAFYLCASSFSPAASYNEQFFGPGTRLTVL.

The chain couples TRBV18 to TRBJ2-3, with D perhaps TRBD1 (6 bases). Trimming took 5 bases from V and 2 from J, leaving 17 bases between them. There are 16 residues in the CDR3. From germline, CDR1 is KGHSH and CDR2 LQKENI. The DNA of the CDR3 is TGTGCCAGCTCAACCAGGCGGACAGCCCCCACAGATACGCAGTATTTT. Translating gives CASSTRRTAPTDTQYF. Combining the CDR3 with reference TRBV18 and TRBJ2-3 gives the whole variable domain NAGVMQNPRHLVRRRGQEARLRCSPMKGHSHVYWYRQLPEEGLKFMVYLQKENIIDESGMPKERFSAEFPKEGPSILRIQQVVRGDSAAYFCASSTRRTAPTDTQYFGPGTRLTVL.

The CDR3 region is CASSPQGIMNSPLHF. The CDR3 coding sequence is TGCGCCAGCAGCCCGCAGGGAATTATGAATTCACCCCTCCACTTT. The chain recombines TRBV5-1 with TRBJ1-6; tentative D call: TRBD1 (5 bases). CDR3 length: 15 residues. Germline CDR1 and CDR2: SGHRS and YFSETQ. Trimming removed 4 bases from V and 7 bases from J, with 15 bases in between.

The gene calls are TRBV24-1 and TRBJ2-1; 14 nucleotides align to TRBD2. The CDR3 runs 18 residues. After removal of 2 bases from V and 7 bases from J, the junction contained 9 bases not matched to a gene. Germline assignment: CDR1 KGHDR and CDR2 SFDVKD. Here the CDR3 reads CATSDSVTSGRARNEQFF. As DNA, the CDR3 is TGTGCCACCAGTGATTCGGTGACTAGCGGGAGGGCCCGGAATGAGCAGTTCTTC.

This chain joins TRBV6-5 and TRBJ1-2; TRBD1 matches 11 bases. This CDR3 has 15 residues. The V and J ends lost 5 bases and 8 bases, in that order; junction bases with no gene match: 10. The germline gives CDR1 MNHEY, CDR2 SVGAGI. In DNA, the CDR3 is TGTGCCAGCAGTCGCCCACTGGACAGGGGGCGAGGCTACACCTTC. As protein: CASSRPLDRGRGYTF.

CDR3 in amino acids: CASSSGMNTEAFF. The CDR3 DNA follows: TGCGCCAGCAGTTCCGGTATGAACACTGAAGCTTTCTTT. The rearrangement joins TRBV5-1 to TRBJ1-1; unclear D gene. This CDR3 is 13 amino acids long. V was trimmed by 5 bases and J by 0 bases, leaving 8 bases between them. Germline values: CDR1 SGHRS, CDR2 YFSETQ.

The chain carries TRBV5-1 and TRBJ2-5, with TRBD2 identical over 7 bases. The CDR3 loop spans 13 amino acids. Looked up from germline, CDR1 is SGHRS and CDR2 is YFSETQ. Trimming took 0 bases from V and 4 from J; bases not matched to a gene: 0. The CDR3 DNA follows: TGCGCCAGCAGCTTGGGACTAGCAGAGACCCAGTACTTC. Amino acids: CASSLGLAETQYF.

The chain uses TRBV2 and TRBJ2-2, with TRBD1 matching over 10 bases. The CDR3 is 15 residues long. J lost 5 bases, V lost 7 bases, and 7 bases had no gene match. CDR1 is SNHLY, CDR2 FYNNEI, per germline. CDR3 amino acids: CASKDRGPGTGELFF. CDR3 DNA sequence: TGTGCCAGCAAAGACAGGGGGCCTGGTACCGGGGAGCTGTTTTTT.

This clone is a singleton in its sample. The V gene is TRBV24-1, the J gene TRBJ1-5; D is unclear. The germline V and J ends were trimmed by 2 bases and 2 bases, with 15 bases remaining between them. Looked up from germline, CDR1 is KGHDR and CDR2 is SFDVKD. CDR3 length: 17 amino acids. CDR3 DNA: TGTGCCACCAGTGATTCGGGGATACTGGCTGGCAATCAGCCCCAGCATTTT. It is translated as CATSDSGILAGNQPQHF.

Only a few counts were recorded for this clone. V gene TRBV2 combines with J gene TRBJ1-1; D uncertain. Germline assignment: CDR1 SNHLY and CDR2 FYNNEI. V was clipped by 4 bases and J by 1 base, with 10 bases between them. The CDR3 loop spans 14 amino acids. CDR3: CASSGGSANTEAFF. The CDR3 DNA reads TGTGCCAGCAGTGGAGGTAGTGCGAACACTGAAGCTTTCTTT.

This clone was counted once. The chain has TRBV7-8 and TRBJ2-1; perhaps TRBD2 as D (5 bases). Trimming took off 3 bases at V and 10 bases at J, with 10 bases between the two ends. Germline V lookup: CDR1 SGHVS, CDR2 FQNEAQ. This CDR3 contains 12 residues. The CDR3 sequence is CASSLASWEQFF. The CDR3 DNA is TGTGCCAGCAGCTTGGCTAGCTGGGAGCAGTTCTTC.